This T cell receptor beta chain was identified during a study of cytomegalovirus exposure and HLA in healthy donors. Between the trimmed V and J ends, which lost 2 bases and 5 bases, there was a span of 10 bases. The CDR3 runs to 13 residues. In germline, CDR1 is SGHDT, CDR2 YYEEEE. PCR was performed using 60 Vbeta and 13 Jbeta primers. Assay used: immunoSEQ multiplex PCR; TCRdb lists only in-frame clones, some missing. Of about 180,000 clones in the sample, less than 80% were seen once. This clone was seen more than once but under ten times. The sequencing input was PBMCs. The rearrangement links TRBV5-6 to TRBJ2-5, with D possibly being TRBD2 (5 bases). The sequence was obtained from a man aged 18 to 29 in good health and CMV-seronegative. The CDR3 DNA follows: TGTGCCAGCAGCTTTCAAGGACTGGAGACCCAGTACTTC. This translates into CASSFQGLETQYF.